The next 16 T cell receptor beta chains were all read from a single sample in a study of blood T cell repertoires in COVID-19. Assay: immunoSEQ multiplex PCR; the TCRdb copy retains only in-frame clones and omits some. In the table there are 250,000 or so clones, approximately 84% of which are singletons. The sequenced sample consisted of PBMCs or T cells enriched from blood (not recorded which). These receptors came from a woman in her forties or fifties who had been exposed to COVID-19.

The rearrangement joins TRBV10-3 to TRBJ2-1, with 9 bases fitting TRBD2. This CDR3 is built from 13 residues. The germline V gene has CDR1 ENHRY and CDR2 SYGVKD. Trimming at V came to 8 bases and at J to 7 bases, leaving 6 bases not matched to a gene. The CDR3 DNA sequence: TGTGCCATCGCGGGGGGGCCCGGAAATGAGCAGTTCTTC. Encoded protein: CAIAGGPGNEQFF.

This chain connects TRBV7-9 to TRBJ1-2; the D is unclear. Per the germline V gene, CDR1 is SEHNR and CDR2 is FQNEAQ (reference sequence). This CDR3 spans 16 amino acids. Trimming shortened V by 0 bases and J by 0 bases, and 11 bases separated the two germline ends. The DNA of the CDR3 is TGTGCCAGCAGCTTAGCAGGCCAGGCCGCTAACTATGGCTACACCTTC. Translating it yields CASSLAGQAANYGYTF.

The chain joins TRBV5-1 to TRBJ1-1; D might be TRBD1 (6 bases). The CDR3 extends over 15 amino acids. From germline, CDR1 is SGHRS and CDR2 YFSETQ. Trimming removed 5 bases at V and 3 bases at J, with 17 bases between. CDR3 bases: TGCGCCAGCAGTCCGATTCAGGGGACGTACACTGAAGCTTTCTTT. It translates to CASSPIQGTYTEAFF.

The gene calls are TRBV7-8 and TRBJ1-3, with 9 bases aligning to TRBD1. Germline CDR1 is SGHVS and CDR2 is FQNEAQ. Losses at the gene ends were 5 bases for V and 2 bases for J; bases not matched to a gene: 13. CDR3 size: 18 residues. The CDR3 DNA reads as TGTGCCAGCAGCCCCTTCGCTGTACAGGGGGCCGCTGGAAACACCATATATTTT. Translating it yields CASSPFAVQGAAGNTIYF.

The genes are TRBV3-1 (or the pseudogene TRBV3-2) and TRBJ1-1; D call uncertain. Trimming took off 3 bases at V and 0 bases at J, with 11 bases between the two ends. CDR3 size: 15 residues. CDR1 and CDR2 from the germline V gene are LGHDT and YNNKEL (reference sequence). CDR3 amino acids: CASSHTRTMNTEAFF. CDR3 nucleotide sequence: TGTGCCAGCAGCCACACTCGTACTATGAACACTGAAGCTTTCTTT.

This chain uses TRBV5-4 with TRBJ1-6; D is possibly TRBD1 (6 bases). The CDR3 consists of 15 residues. The V and J ends lost 1 base and 6 bases respectively, with 11 bases between them. Germline V gives CDR1 SGHNT, CDR2 YYREEE (reference sequence). The CDR3 DNA reads TGTGCCAGCAGCTTGAATCGAGGGGGTAATTCACCCCTCCACTTT. Amino acid sequence: CASSLNRGGNSPLHF.

The chain couples TRBV9 to TRBJ1-4; TRBD1 is a possible D gene (5 bases). V dropped 2 bases and J dropped 3 bases, with 8 bases sitting between them. The CDR3 is 14 amino acids. From germline, CDR1 is SGDLS and CDR2 YYNGEE. This CDR3 is CASSVGGANEKLFF. As DNA, the CDR3 is TGTGCCAGCAGCGTTGGGGGGGCTAATGAAAAACTGTTTTTT.

The rearrangement joins TRBV6-5 to TRBJ2-2; TRBD2 matches at 8 bases. This CDR3 has 15 amino acids. Germline V gene data show CDR1 as MNHEY and CDR2 as SVGAGI. V gave up 9 bases and J gave up 6 bases; unmatched junction bases: 12. CDR3 protein: CASNPGLGVPGELFF. CDR3 DNA sequence: TGTGCCAGTAACCCGGGACTAGGAGTCCCCGGGGAGCTGTTTTTT.

The chain employs TRBV7-2 and TRBJ2-7; D remains ambiguous. V shed 4 bases and J shed 9 bases, with 16 bases lying between them. This CDR3 contains 13 residues. Germline V gives CDR1 SGHTA, CDR2 FQGNSA. Here the CDR3 DNA reads TGTGCCAGCAGCTCCTTGAATCTAGGATCGCAGTACTTC. It translates to CASSSLNLGSQYF.

J is TRBJ1-1 and V is TRBV18; 7 bases are shared with TRBD1. The CDR3 consists of 14 residues. V dropped 6 bases and J dropped 4; count of bases not matched to a gene: 8. CDR1 KGHSH and CDR2 LQKENI come from the germline V gene. The CDR3 DNA reads TGTGCCAGCTCGGGACGGACAGGCGGCACTGAAGCTTTCTTT. Amino acid sequence: CASSGRTGGTEAFF.

The V call is TRBV10-2, the J call TRBJ2-7; D may be TRBD2 (6 bases). This CDR3 is built from 12 residues. Germline V gene data show CDR1 as WSHSY and CDR2 as SAAADI. V lost 4 bases to trimming and J lost 6 bases, with 10 bases between them. CDR3 region: CASSGGVAEQYF. In DNA, the CDR3 is TGCGCCAGCAGTGGGGGGGTGGCCGAGCAGTACTTC.

The chain uses TRBV27 and TRBJ2-7, with 7 bases matching TRBD1. The CDR3 runs to 15 residues. V gave up 8 bases and J gave up 3 bases; unmatched junction bases: 13. Germline V gives CDR1 MNHEY, CDR2 SMNVEV (reference sequence). The CDR3 loop reads CASRLGTANYYEQYF. The CDR3 DNA reads TGTGCCAGCCGACTTGGGACAGCTAATTACTACGAGCAGTACTTC.

V usage is TRBV6-2 or TRBV6-3 and J usage is TRBJ1-2, with TRBD1 matching over 7 bases. This CDR3 has 15 amino acids. V lost 4 bases, J lost 4 bases, and 9 bases stayed unmatched. Germline V CDR1 and CDR2: MNHEY, SVGEGT. The CDR3, as DNA: TGTGCCAGCAGTTCTTGGACAGGAGGCACCTATGGCTACACCTTC. Translating it yields CASSSWTGGTYGYTF.

The chain couples TRBV5-4 to TRBJ1-1, with no clear D. The CDR3 is made up of 15 amino acids. Germline V CDR1 and CDR2: SGHNT, YYREEE (reference sequence). The germline V and J ends were trimmed by 4 bases and 0 bases, with 13 bases remaining between them. This CDR3 reads CASSPRRGLNTEAFF. The CDR3 DNA sequence: TGTGCCAGCAGCCCTAGGCGGGGTTTGAACACTGAAGCTTTCTTT. Drawing the rest from reference TRBV5-4 and TRBJ1-1, the complete variable domain is ETGVTQSPTHLIKTRGQQVTLRCSSQSGHNTVSWYQQALGQGPQFIFQYYREEENGRGNFPPRFSGLQFPNYSSELNVNALELDDSALYLCASSPRRGLNTEAFFGQGTRLTVV.

The chain carries TRBV10-1 and TRBJ2-3, with D possibly being TRBD2 (5 bases). Germline loops: CDR1 WNHNN, CDR2 SYGVQD (reference sequence). Trimming removed 9 bases from V and 4 bases from J, with 8 bases in between. This CDR3 is 11 amino acids long. The CDR3 spells CARIGADTQYF. The CDR3 region has the DNA TGCGCCAGGATCGGGGCAGATACGCAGTATTTT.

The chain recombines TRBV9 with TRBJ1-5, with D unresolved. Germline CDR1 is SGDLS and CDR2 is YYNGEE. Trimming left V 2 bases short and J 6 bases short, with 9 bases between. This CDR3 has 13 residues. The CDR3 nucleotides are TGTGCCAGCAGCGTCGGCGCGGGTCAGCCCCAGCATTTT. It codes for CASSVGAGQPQHF.